The 10 T cell receptor beta chains reported below all come from one sample, sequenced in a study of control samples from healthy donors and cancer patients (dated by TCRdb to about 2020). The library came from the immunoSEQ multiplex PCR assay. Sourced from immuneACCESS, this table was stored by TCRdb with only in-frame sequences that have V and J called. A share of the clones is absent; for the studies checked, an unresolved V gene accounts for under half, and the remainder has no known explanation. A total of about 160,000 clones appear in this sample, around 94% of them only once. In total, the top ten clones hold around 13% of the sample. The specimen was PBMCs. These receptors all stem from a man aged 60-69 years with colorectal cancer.

The V and J genes are TRBV28 and TRBJ1-3, with D possibly being TRBD1 (6 bases). Trimming removed 4 bases at V and 2 bases at J, with 12 bases between. The germline V gene encodes CDR1 MDHEN and CDR2 SYDVKM. The length of the CDR3 is 15 residues. This chain's CDR3 is CASSYGGGAGNTIYF. In DNA form, the CDR3 reads TGTGCCAGCAGTTACGGGGGCGGGGCTGGAAACACCATATATTTT.

The chain employs TRBV30 and TRBJ1-2, with 8 positions matching TRBD1. Germline V gene lookup returns CDR1 GTSNPN and CDR2 SVGIG (reference sequence). The ends lost 2 bases at V and 1 base at J; junction bases unmatched: 6. The CDR3 has 15 residues. Here the CDR3 DNA reads TGTGCCTGGAGTTTTGGGACAGGTTTTAACTATGGCTACACCTTC. As protein: CAWSFGTGFNYGYTF.

This chain links TRBV4-1 with TRBJ2-7; 8 nucleotides match TRBD2. CDR3 length equals 16 residues. CDR1 MGHRA and CDR2 YSYEKL come from the germline V gene. V shed 1 base and J 3 bases; nucleotides not matched to a gene: 8. In DNA, the CDR3 is TGCGCCAGCAGCCAAGGGATGGCAGCGGGGGACTACGAGCAGTACTTC. Its translation is CASSQGMAAGDYEQYF.

V and J are TRBV3-1 (or the pseudogene TRBV3-2) and TRBJ2-3; TRBD2 matches 11 bases. The CDR3 covers 17 residues. CDR1 and CDR2 (germline): LGHDT, YNNKEL (reference sequence). The trim removed 4 bases at V and 2 bases at J, leaving 8 bases unmatched. The CDR3 region has the DNA TGTGCCAGCAGCCGCTCCCTGACTAGCGGGGTCACAGATACGCAGTATTTT. Protein sequence: CASSRSLTSGVTDTQYF.

CDR3 DNA sequence: TGTGCCAGCTCCCCGAGCGGGGGGGCCGTAGATACGCAGTATTTT. Protein sequence: CASSPSGGAVDTQYF. The chain carries TRBV5-4 and TRBJ2-3; 10 bases align to TRBD2. CDR1 is SGHNT and CDR2 is YYREEE in the germline V gene (reference sequence). This CDR3 region has 15 residues. V was pared by 7 bases and J by 5 bases, with 10 bases of the junction left unmatched. The variable domain in full, with the rest retrieved from reference TRBV5-4 and TRBJ2-3, is ETGVTQSPTHLIKTRGQQVTLRCSSQSGHNTVSWYQQALGQGPQFIFQYYREEENGRGNFPPRFSGLQFPNYSSELNVNALELDDSALYLCASSPSGGAVDTQYFGPGTRLTVL.

The genes are TRBV11-3 and TRBJ1-1; D is ambiguous. V lost 5 bases to trimming and J lost 2 bases, with 12 bases between them. There are 14 residues in the CDR3. CDR1 is SGHNT and CDR2 is YENEEA in the germline V gene. The CDR3 bases are TGTGCCAGCAGCCACGGACTGGGCAACACTGAAGCTTTCTTT. Translated, it gives CASSHGLGNTEAFF.

The gene calls are TRBV19 and TRBJ1-1; 7 positions agree with TRBD1. Unmatched junction bases numbered 15, after V lost 8 bases and J lost 6 bases. From germline, CDR1 is LNHDA and CDR2 SQIVND (reference sequence). The CDR3 consists of 15 residues. The CDR3 protein is CASSAGGISVAEAFF. CDR3 bases: TGTGCCAGTTCGGCAGGGGGAATCTCGGTCGCTGAAGCTTTCTTT.

This clone was detected only once. The V call is TRBV28, the J call TRBJ1-1, with D possibly TRBD1 on 5 matching bases. V was cut by 5 bases and J by 5 bases, with 15 bases left in between. This CDR3 is 14 amino acids long. Germline V gene sequence: CDR1 MDHEN, CDR2 SYDVKM. CDR3 bases: TGTGCCAGCAGTCCCTGGGGGGTGGGGACTGAAGCTTTCTTT. Translating it yields CASSPWGVGTEAFF.

This chain links TRBV6-5 with TRBJ1-3; 9 nucleotides agree with TRBD1. The ends lost 5 bases at V and 2 bases at J; junction bases unmatched: 4. CDR1 and CDR2 from the germline V gene are MNHEY and SVGAGI. The CDR3 contains 15 residues. In DNA, the CDR3 is TGTGCCAGCAGTCTAGGGGACAGGGCTGGAAACACCATATATTTT. Translated: CASSLGDRAGNTIYF.

This clone was recorded once. The V call is TRBV24-1, the J call TRBJ2-5, with a weak D call TRBD2 (6 bases). V lost 3 bases and J lost 8, with 18 bases in between. Germline V gene data show CDR1 as KGHDR and CDR2 as SFDVKD. The CDR3 contains 15 residues. The CDR3 here is CATSDPGTSTPTQYF. The DNA for the CDR3 is TGTGCCACCAGTGATCCCGGGACTTCAACCCCAACCCAGTACTTC.